The table lists the clone carrying this TCR beta chain with a few counts. The V end was cut by 4 bases, the J end by 4 bases, with 16 bases between. Germline CDR1 reads SGHVT; CDR2 reads SQSDAQ. The CDR3 consists of 15 residues. Individuals drawn from under 30 US areas were about 18 to 89 years old. All recovered Cohort 3 donors got two negative PCRs, got clearance, or saw symptom resolution. This record belongs to a study of blood T cell repertoires in COVID-19. Background on the study: Sources were T cells, B-cell-depleted T cells, or PBMCs; the material itself was cDNA or gDNA.

Assay used: immunoSEQ multiplex PCR; TCRdb lists only in-frame clones, some missing. The sample has hundreds of thousands of clones; approximately 85% are singletons. The sample comprised PBMCs or T cells enriched from blood (not recorded which). This TCR was recovered from a man in his thirties or forties who had recovered from COVID-19. The V call is TRBV7-4, the J call TRBJ1-1; D is unclear. CDR3 amino acids: CASSSPSALRTEAFF. In DNA, the CDR3 is TGTGCCAGCAGCTCACCCTCTGCCCTGCGCACTGAAGCTTTCTTT.